The 25 T cell receptor beta chains reported below all come from one sample, sequenced in a study of CD4+ T cells in melanoma. Using immunoSEQ multiplex PCR, the repertoire was profiled, and TCRdb retains in-frame clones only, with some absent. The sample includes some 15,000 clones, roughly 66% of them seen just once. The sequenced sample consisted of cells from a culture (not recorded whether cultured in vitro). These receptors were obtained from a human donor with melanoma.

This chain connects TRBV14 to TRBJ2-7; D not resolved. The CDR3 totals 14 residues. Germline assignment: CDR1 SGHDN and CDR2 FVKESK. V gave up 5 bases and J gave up 2 bases, with 13 bases separating them. CDR3 sequence: CASSRAEGTYEQYF. CDR3 DNA: TGTGCCAGCAGCAGGGCAGAAGGAACCTACGAGCAGTACTTC.

This clone showed up just a few times. This chain links TRBV18 with TRBJ1-1; D not resolved. CDR3 length: 12 residues. Trimming took off 3 bases at V and 1 base at J, with 3 bases between the two ends. CDR1 KGHSH and CDR2 LQKENI come from the germline V gene. This CDR3 is CASSPGNTEAFF. In DNA, the CDR3 is TGTGCCAGCTCACCGGGGAACACTGAAGCTTTCTTT.

This clone was detected only a few times. V gene TRBV6-1 combines with J gene TRBJ1-5, with D hard to call. Germline loops: CDR1 MNHNS, CDR2 SASEGT. Trimming cost V 6 bases and J 4 bases, with 4 bases left between them. The CDR3 is made up of 11 amino acids. The CDR3 protein is CASRINQPQHF. The CDR3 bases are TGTGCCAGCAGGATAAATCAGCCCCAGCATTTT.

The table lists this clone with a few counts. The rearrangement links TRBV19 to TRBJ1-6; the match to TRBD1 covers 8 bases. Germline V gives CDR1 LNHDA, CDR2 SQIVND (reference sequence). The trim removed 4 bases at V and 9 bases at J, leaving 5 bases unmatched. This CDR3 spans 14 amino acids. The CDR3 region is CASSTQGAASPLHF. The CDR3 coding sequence is TGTGCCAGTAGTACCCAGGGGGCGGCTTCACCCCTCCACTTT.

The rearrangement links TRBV15 to TRBJ2-7; perhaps TRBD1 as D (6 bases). The CDR3 runs 16 residues. V shed 4 bases and J shed 6 bases, with 22 bases lying between them. CDR1 LNHNV and CDR2 YYDKDF come from the germline V gene (reference sequence). For the CDR3, the DNA is TGTGCCACCAGCAACATACAGGGATCCCTAATACGCGAGCAGTACTTC. Translating gives CATSNIQGSLIREQYF.

The chain employs TRBV5-4 and TRBJ2-4; D possibly matches TRBD1 or TRBD2 (6 bases each). CDR3 size: 15 residues. Trimming took 0 bases from V and 4 from J, leaving 11 bases between them. Germline V lookup: CDR1 SGHNT, CDR2 YYREEE (reference sequence). CDR3 sequence (DNA): TGTGCCAGCAGCTTGGGTGGGGGGCGGAAAAACATTCAGTACTTC. This sequence encodes CASSLGGGRKNIQYF. Using reference TRBV5-4 and TRBJ2-4 for the parts outside the CDR3, the full variable domain is ETGVTQSPTHLIKTRGQQVTLRCSSQSGHNTVSWYQQALGQGPQFIFQYYREEENGRGNFPPRFSGLQFPNYSSELNVNALELDDSALYLCASSLGGGRKNIQYFGAGTRLSVL.

The table lists this clone with a count of one. The chain uses TRBV12-5 and TRBJ2-3; D could derive from TRBD1 or TRBD2 (5 bases each). CDR3 length: 18 amino acids. In germline, CDR1 is LGHNT, CDR2 FRNRAP. V lost 4 bases and J 0 bases, leaving 20 bases between the germline ends. CDR3 in amino acids: CASGWGPLGRASTDTQYF. In DNA, the CDR3 is TGTGCTAGTGGTTGGGGACCGTTGGGGCGGGCTAGCACAGATACGCAGTATTTT.

V gene TRBV5-5 combines with J gene TRBJ1-4; 10 bases are shared with TRBD1. CDR1 is SGHKS and CDR2 is YYEKEE in the germline V gene (reference sequence). CDR3 length equals 15 residues. Unmatched junction bases numbered 8, after V lost 4 bases and J lost 8 bases. DNA for the CDR3: TGTGCCAGCAGCCGGGGGGACAGGGGACGGGAAAAACTGTTTTTT. Translating it yields CASSRGDRGREKLFF.

V and J are TRBV15 and TRBJ2-1; D is uncertain. The CDR3 runs 15 residues. Germline CDR1 and CDR2: LNHNV and YYDKDF (reference sequence). V lost 6 bases to trimming and J lost 0 bases, with 12 bases between them. The CDR3 sequence is CATSYYTLSYNEQFF. In DNA, the CDR3 is TGTGCCACCAGTTACTACACTCTCTCCTACAATGAGCAGTTCTTC.

This clone was observed a few times. The CDR3: CASSATTRVTEAFF. The CDR3 coding sequence is TGTGCCAGCAGCGCGACCACGAGGGTGACTGAAGCTTTCTTT. This sequence joins TRBV9 and TRBJ1-1, with unresolved D. The germline V and J ends were trimmed by 3 bases and 5 bases, with 14 bases remaining between them. Germline-derived CDR1 and CDR2 are SGDLS and YYNGEE. The CDR3 sequence is 14 residues long.

V usage is TRBV10-1 and J usage is TRBJ2-2, with unresolved D. Between the trimmed V and J ends, which lost 5 bases and 1 base, there was a span of 8 bases. The CDR3 is 14 amino acids. Germline CDR1 WNHNN, CDR2 SYGVQD (reference sequence). CDR3 loop: CASSYSENTGELFF. The CDR3 DNA reads as TGCGCCAGCAGTTATTCAGAGAACACCGGGGAGCTGTTTTTT.

The chain employs TRBV2 and TRBJ2-7; no clear D gene. There are 14 residues in the CDR3. The V gene's germline CDR1 is SNHLY and CDR2 FYNNEI. V was pared by 6 bases and J by 3 bases, with 15 bases between. The CDR3 nucleotides are TGTGCCAGCAGCTTTAGGGATTTCAACTACGAGCAGTACTTC. Protein product: CASSFRDFNYEQYF.

Only a few counts were recorded for this clone. V usage is TRBV5-6 and J usage is TRBJ1-6, with a tentative D call TRBD1 (5 bases). Trimming shortened V by 5 bases and J by 4 bases, and 10 bases separated the two germline ends. CDR1 is SGHDT, CDR2 YYEEEE, per germline. CDR3 size: 14 residues. The CDR3 nucleotides are TGTGCCAGCAGGTTGACAGCGTATAATTCACCCCTCCACTTT. Its protein is CASRLTAYNSPLHF.

This clone appeared once. The V call is TRBV5-6, the J call TRBJ2-3, with 10 positions matching TRBD2. This CDR3 has 15 residues. V lost 3 bases to trimming and J lost 3 bases; unmatched junction nucleotides: 4. Germline lookup yields CDR1 SGHDT and CDR2 YYEEEE. The CDR3 is CASSWTSGLTDTQYF. CDR3 DNA: TGTGCCAGCAGCTGGACTAGCGGACTAACAGATACGCAGTATTTT.

In this sample, this clone turned up a few times. The chain carries TRBV5-1 and TRBJ1-5; D is unclear. Germline assignment: CDR1 SGHRS and CDR2 YFSETQ. Trimming left V 0 bases short and J 6 bases short, with 10 bases between. The CDR3 spans 14 residues. The CDR3 region has the DNA TGCGCCAGCAGCTTGGCGGAGGGAGGTCAGCCCCAGCATTTT. Its protein product is CASSLAEGGQPQHF.

There are a few counts of this clone. The V call is TRBV4-1, the J call TRBJ2-2; TRBD2 matches at 8 bases. Germline V CDR1 and CDR2: MGHRA, YSYEKL. The CDR3 consists of 18 residues. Germline trimming cut 1 base from V and 7 bases from J; bases unmatched to any gene: 14. In nucleotides, the CDR3 is TGCGCCAGCAGCCAAGTTCCCCTCCTGCGGGGGGTTGGCGGGGAGCTGTTTTTT. It yields the protein CASSQVPLLRGVGGELFF.

The genes are TRBV6-4 and TRBJ1-2; D ambiguous. The CDR3 loop spans 14 amino acids. V lost 7 bases, J lost 8 bases, and 20 bases lay in between. Per germline, CDR1 MRHNA and CDR2 SNTAGT. The CDR3 DNA is TGTGCCAGCACTGAGACGGCGTTTGTTGGGGGCTACACCTTC. Protein: CASTETAFVGGYTF.

V gene TRBV2 combines with J gene TRBJ2-4, with D perhaps TRBD2 (5 bases). Per the germline V gene, CDR1 is SNHLY and CDR2 is FYNNEI. There are 14 residues in the CDR3. V was shortened by 8 bases and J by 4 bases, with 15 bases between the two germline ends. CDR3 sequence reads: CASSIGWEKNIQYF. The CDR3, as DNA: TGTGCCAGCTCGATTGGGTGGGAGAAAAACATTCAGTACTTC.

The rearrangement joins TRBV7-9 to TRBJ2-2, with D hard to call. V was clipped by 1 base and J by 6 bases, with 6 bases between them. Germline CDR1 SEHNR, CDR2 FQNEAQ (reference sequence). The CDR3 covers 13 residues. The DNA for the CDR3 is TGTGCCAGCAGCTTAGGTATACCCGGGGAGCTGTTTTTT. This translates into CASSLGIPGELFF.

The chain links TRBV10-1 to TRBJ2-3; 10 bases agree with TRBD2. Germline V gene data show CDR1 as WNHNN and CDR2 as SYGVQD (reference sequence). Trimming took 4 bases from V and 3 from J; bases not matched to a gene: 1. The length of the CDR3 is 14 residues. CDR3 amino acids: CASSVSGGTDTQYF. The CDR3 bases are TGCGCCAGCAGTGTTAGCGGGGGGACAGATACGCAGTATTTT.

The chain joins TRBV9 to TRBJ1-4; D not certain. Germline V gives CDR1 SGDLS, CDR2 YYNGEE. The V and J ends lost 0 bases and 7 bases respectively, with 19 bases between them. The CDR3 consists of 17 residues. The CDR3 sequence: CASSVGGGFSRAEKLFF. CDR3 nucleotide sequence: TGTGCCAGCAGCGTAGGGGGAGGGTTTAGTCGTGCTGAAAAACTGTTTTTT. Full variable domain (rest looked up from reference TRBV9 and TRBJ1-4): DSGVTQTPKHLITATGQRVTLRCSPRSGDLSVYWYQQSLDQGLQFLIQYYNGEERAKGNILERFSAQQFPDLHSELNLSSLELGDSALYFCASSVGGGFSRAEKLFFGSGTQLSVL.

The rearrangement links TRBV29-1 to TRBJ2-5; D unresolved. V lost 7 bases and J lost 5, with 14 bases in between. The CDR3 is 12 amino acids. The germline V gene encodes CDR1 SQVTM and CDR2 ANQGSEA. The CDR3 DNA is TGCAGCGCCGTCATCACTGCGGAGACCCAGTACTTC. It specifies CSAVITAETQYF.

This rearrangement joins TRBV2 to TRBJ2-4; D remains unclear. Trimming took 4 bases from V and 0 from J, leaving 19 bases between them. The CDR3 covers 18 residues. Germline V lookup: CDR1 SNHLY, CDR2 FYNNEI. DNA for the CDR3: TGTGCCAGCAGTGTCGGGCCCAGCCGTACACTAGCCAAAAACATTCAGTACTTC. It yields the protein CASSVGPSRTLAKNIQYF.

The sample holds one count of this clone. V is TRBV5-1 and J is TRBJ2-2, with 8 positions matching TRBD2. This CDR3 is built from 15 residues. Trimming removed 4 bases from V and 5 bases from J; junction bases left unmatched: 7. The V gene's germline CDR1 is SGHRS and CDR2 YFSETQ. The chain's CDR3 is CASSPGLGFTGELFF. DNA of the CDR3: TGCGCCAGCAGCCCGGGACTAGGTTTTACCGGGGAGCTGTTTTTT.

The DNA for the CDR3 is TGTGCCAGCAGTCCATTCTTTCCCCTTGGCGATACGCAGTATTTT. Its protein is CASSPFFPLGDTQYF. This chain uses TRBV27 with TRBJ2-3; D unresolved. There are 15 residues in the CDR3. V dropped 5 bases and J dropped 6 bases, with 18 bases sitting between them. Looked up from germline, CDR1 is MNHEY and CDR2 is SMNVEV (reference sequence).